This T cell receptor beta chain was documented in a study of CD8+ T cells in alopecia areata. Germline-derived CDR1 and CDR2 are SGHRS and YFSETQ. The CDR3 length is 12 residues. V was shortened by 4 bases and J by 10 bases, with 12 bases between the two germline ends. Specimens obtained from alopecia areata patients comprised lesional scalp punch biopsies and peripheral blood. Extraction and reverse transcription of RNA yielded cDNA as the sequencing template. Some clones are missing from TCRdb's copy, which holds only in-frame ones; the method was immunoSEQ multiplex PCR. The repertoire holds fewer than 200,000 clones, with 50% to 60% as singletons.

The starting material was CD4+ T cells sorted from blood, obtained at week 0. The chain employs TRBV5-1 and TRBJ2-1; D is possibly TRBD1 (6 bases). This TCR was recovered from a human donor with alopecia areata. CDR3 sequence reads: CASSRPDREQFF. The CDR3 DNA reads TGCGCCAGCAGCCGCCCCGACAGGGAGCAGTTCTTC.